This T cell receptor (beta chain) derives from a study of shared clonotypes between healthy human individuals. TCRdb's copy holds only in-frame clones and misses some; the assay was immunoSEQ multiplex PCR. The table lists approximately 500,000 clones, about 84% of them singletons. The ends lost 3 bases at V and 4 bases at J; junction bases unmatched: 11. This CDR3 has 17 amino acids. Per the germline V gene, CDR1 is ENHRY and CDR2 is SYGVKD. The sample holds one count of this clone. The sequencing sample was made of PBMCs. This chain joins TRBV10-3 and TRBJ2-2; 7 bases are shared with TRBD1. The TCR sequence derives from a woman in her thirties or forties in good health. Some clones in this sample may be carry-over from other donors' samples. The DNA for the CDR3 is TGTGCCATCAGTGATTGGAGCGGACAGGTCTCCACCGGGGAGCTGTTTTTT. This codes for CAISDWSGQVSTGELFF.